One and the same sample provided the 9 T cell receptor beta chains below, sequenced in a study of T cells in Graves' hyperthyroidism and ophthalmopathy. It was RNA transcripts that yielded the amplified TCR beta CDR3 regions. The primer set for the first-round RT-PCR of the TCR CDR3 was HTBI. From the multiplex PCR reads, TCRdb called clonotypes with MiXCR, one entry per CDR3 protein. The sample carries under 650,000 distinct CDR3 sequences, around 15% recorded once. The sample taken for sequencing was blood. The source of these receptors is a woman aged 25 to 39 with Graves' hyperthyroidism.

The chain couples TRBV20-1 to TRBJ2-3; unclear D gene. Trimming took off 7 bases at V and 2 bases at J, with 13 bases between the two ends. The CDR3 loop spans 13 amino acids. The germline V gene encodes CDR1 DFQATT and CDR2 SNEGSKA (reference sequence). CDR3 loop: CSGLEKYTDTQYF. Written as DNA, the CDR3 is TGCAGTGGGCTTGAAAAATACACAGATACGCAGTATTTT.

This clonotype was seen repeatedly, ten times or more. The chain combines TRBV12-3 or TRBV12-4 with TRBJ2-5; D may match TRBD1 or TRBD2 (5 bases each). Trimming shortened V by 5 bases and J by 5 bases, and 18 bases separated the two germline ends. The CDR3 consists of 15 residues. CDR3 nucleotides: TGTGCCAGCAGTCCACAAGGGGCAGCGGTGGAGACCCAGTACTTC. Translation gives CASSPQGAAVETQYF.

This clonotype was observed many times. The V gene is TRBV27, the J gene TRBJ2-7; weak D call: TRBD2 (5 bases). The ends were cut back, 5 bases at V and 2 bases at J, with 13 bases in the middle. The CDR3 totals 14 residues. Germline V gene sequence: CDR1 MNHEY, CDR2 SMNVEV (reference sequence). CDR3 in amino acids: CASSISSNTYEQYF. Here the CDR3 DNA reads TGTGCCAGCAGTATCTCTAGCAATACCTACGAGCAGTACTTC.

This clonotype was found many times. The V call is TRBV28, the J call TRBJ2-7; weak D call: TRBD2 (7 bases). Germline CDR1 reads MDHEN; CDR2 reads SYDVKM. With 7 bases removed from V and 0 bases from J, the gap between germline ends came to 16 bases. This CDR3 spans 15 amino acids. The CDR3 spells CASKLGGGSSYEQYF. The DNA for the CDR3 is TGTGCCAGCAAACTGGGAGGGGGGAGCTCCTACGAGCAGTACTTC. Using reference TRBV28 and TRBJ2-7 for the parts outside the CDR3, the full variable domain is DVKVTQSSRYLVKRTGEKVFLECVQDMDHENMFWYRQDPGLGLRLIYFSYDVKMKEKGDIPEGYSVSREKKERFSLILESASTNQTSMYLCASKLGGGSSYEQYFGPGTRLTVT.

This clonotype was seen at least ten times. V and J are TRBV6-2 or TRBV6-3 and TRBJ1-5, with 10 bases that match TRBD1. This CDR3 comprises 14 residues. Germline assignment: CDR1 MNHEY and CDR2 SVGEGT. Losses at the gene ends were 8 bases for V and 7 bases for J; bases not matched to a gene: 8. CDR3 amino acids: CASRDRGLGQPQHF. Here the CDR3 DNA reads TGTGCCAGCCGAGACAGGGGGCTTGGGCAGCCCCAGCATTTT.

This clonotype was found many times. The CDR3 DNA reads TGTGCCAGCAAACGTCGTTTTCTACAAGAGACCCAGTACTTC. Protein product: CASKRRFLQETQYF. V gene TRBV2 combines with J gene TRBJ2-5; no firm D call. This CDR3 region has 14 residues. Per germline, CDR1 SNHLY and CDR2 FYNNEI. V lost 7 bases to trimming and J lost 2 bases, with 14 bases between them.

Regarding this clonotype: The junction and the germline gene differ at one end; a read error may be behind it. The chain employs TRBV6-2 or TRBV6-3 and TRBJ1-1; D may be TRBD1 (5 bases). CDR1 and CDR2 (germline): MNHEY, SVGEGT. The CDR3 has 17 residues. CDR3 in amino acids: CASRSRGVLESDTEAFF. DNA of the CDR3: TGCGCCAGCAGGTCGAGGGGTGTTTTAGAGAGTGACACTGAAGCTTTCTTT.

This clonotype came up a few times. The rearrangement joins TRBV19 to TRBJ1-5, with TRBD1 matching 7 bases. The CDR3 spans 18 residues. The V gene end was trimmed by 6 bases and the J gene end by 0 bases; junction bases not matched to a gene: 14. Per the germline V gene, CDR1 is LNHDA and CDR2 is SQIVND (reference sequence). The CDR3 DNA is TGTGCCAGTAGCCCAGACAGGGTTTCCCTATATAGCAATCAGCCCCAGCATTTT. It yields the protein CASSPDRVSLYSNQPQHF.

This clonotype has just a few counts. V is TRBV7-3 and J is TRBJ2-1; D is perhaps TRBD1 or TRBD2 (5 bases each). Germline lookup yields CDR1 SGHTA and CDR2 FQGTGA. The CDR3 loop spans 17 amino acids. Trimming took off 3 bases at V and 1 base at J, with 16 bases between the two ends. The CDR3 nucleotides read TGTGCCAGCAGCTTGAGGGGACCGATCTATTCCTACAATGAGCAGTTCTTC. Protein sequence: CASSLRGPIYSYNEQFF.